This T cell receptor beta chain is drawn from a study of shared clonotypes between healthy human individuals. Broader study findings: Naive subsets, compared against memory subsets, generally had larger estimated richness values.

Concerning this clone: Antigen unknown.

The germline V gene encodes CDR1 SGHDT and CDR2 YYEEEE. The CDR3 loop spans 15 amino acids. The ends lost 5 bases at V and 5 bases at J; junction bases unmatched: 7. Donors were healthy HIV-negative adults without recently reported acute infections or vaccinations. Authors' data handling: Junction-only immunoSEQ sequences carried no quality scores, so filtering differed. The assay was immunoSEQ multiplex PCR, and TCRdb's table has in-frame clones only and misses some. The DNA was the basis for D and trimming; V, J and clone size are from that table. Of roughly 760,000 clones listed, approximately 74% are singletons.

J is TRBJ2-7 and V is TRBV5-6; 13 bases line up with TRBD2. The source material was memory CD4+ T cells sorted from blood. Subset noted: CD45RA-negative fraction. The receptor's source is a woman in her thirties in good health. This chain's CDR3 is CASSGLAGAGDEQYF. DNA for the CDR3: TGTGCCAGCAGTGGACTAGCGGGAGCCGGGGACGAGCAGTACTTC.